The TCR beta chain described here comes from a study of monozygotic twins with inflammatory bowel disease. As to this clonotype: Its antigen is undetermined.

The CDR3 runs to 11 residues. CDR1 SGHKS and CDR2 YYEKEE come from the germline V gene (reference sequence). Findings of the study overall: Individual T cell subtypes were not distinguishable. On the inverse Simpson index, IBD patients scored lower for TCRbeta diversity than healthy co-twins. Support for a single strong signal or clonotype associated with IBD was absent.

The blood volume drawn from each donor was around 2.5 ml. TCRdb re-called the 5' RACE reads and shows each CDR3 protein once, DNA omitted. The sample holds about 210,000 distinct CDR3 sequences. The V call is TRBV5-5, the J call TRBJ2-1; TCRdb's assignment of TRBD1 cannot be checked, as there is no DNA. The source is a human donor with ulcerative colitis or Crohn's disease, or a healthy co-twin of an affected twin (not recorded which). Input material: blood. The CDR3 protein is CASSSWGSKGF.